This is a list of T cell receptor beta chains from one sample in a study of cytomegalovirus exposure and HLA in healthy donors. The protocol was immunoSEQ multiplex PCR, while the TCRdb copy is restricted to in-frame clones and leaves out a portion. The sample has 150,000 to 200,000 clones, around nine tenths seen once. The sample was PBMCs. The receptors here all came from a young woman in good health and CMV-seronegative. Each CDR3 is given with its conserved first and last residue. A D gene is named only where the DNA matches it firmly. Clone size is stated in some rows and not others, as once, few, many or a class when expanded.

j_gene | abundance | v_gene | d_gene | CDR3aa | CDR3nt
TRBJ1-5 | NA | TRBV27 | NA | CASSLRTGGNQPQHF | TGTGCCAGCAGTTTGCGAACCGGGGGCAATCAGCCCCAGCATTTT
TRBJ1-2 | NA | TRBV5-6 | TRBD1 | CASSLPLTGVRLGYTF | TGTGCCAGCAGCTTACCACTGACAGGGGTCAGGTTAGGCTACACCTTC
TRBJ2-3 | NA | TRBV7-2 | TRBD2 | CASSLGGLAGSSDTQYF | TGTGCCAGCAGCTTGGGGGGACTAGCGGGATCGTCAGATACGCAGTATTTT
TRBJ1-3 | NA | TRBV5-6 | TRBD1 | CASSSGTAFFRGNTIYF | TGTGCCAGCAGCTCCGGGACAGCCTTTTTTCGTGGAAACACCATATATTTT
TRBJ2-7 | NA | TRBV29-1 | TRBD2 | CSVGGLDGGRVYEQYF | TGCAGCGTTGGGGGTCTGGACGGTGGGAGGGTTTACGAGCAGTACTTC
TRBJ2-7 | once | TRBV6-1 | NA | CASSENLVGYEQYF | TGTGCCAGCAGTGAAAACTTGGTCGGGTACGAGCAGTACTTC
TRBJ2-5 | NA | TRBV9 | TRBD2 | CASSFGLAGGRAQETQYF | TGTGCCAGCAGCTTCGGACTAGCGGGGGGCCGAGCGCAAGAGACCCAGTACTTC
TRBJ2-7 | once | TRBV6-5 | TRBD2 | CASTEAGGTSYEQYF | TGTGCCAGCACGGAAGCGGGGGGCACCTCCTACGAGCAGTACTTC
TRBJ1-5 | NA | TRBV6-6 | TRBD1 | CASRPDRVAQPQHF | TGTGCCAGCAGACCCGACAGGGTGGCTCAGCCCCAGCATTTT
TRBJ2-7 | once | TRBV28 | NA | CASSPAGRGTYEQYF | TGTGCCAGCAGTCCGGCGGGAAGAGGGACCTACGAGCAGTACTTC
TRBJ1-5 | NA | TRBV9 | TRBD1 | CASSVGTGDGQPQHF | TGTGCCAGCAGCGTAGGGACAGGGGATGGACAGCCCCAGCATTTT
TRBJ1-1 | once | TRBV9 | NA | CASSPRGEGLNTEAFF | TGTGCCAGCAGCCCGCGGGGGGAGGGACTGAACACTGAAGCTTTCTTT
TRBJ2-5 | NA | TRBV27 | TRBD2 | CASSSASGGMPETQYF | TGTGCCAGCAGTTCAGCGAGCGGGGGCATGCCTGAGACCCAGTACTTC
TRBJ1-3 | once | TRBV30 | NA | CAWSVARNTIYF | TGTGCCTGGAGTGTAGCTCGTAACACCATATATTTT
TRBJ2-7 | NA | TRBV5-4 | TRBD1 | CASSWTGIPGDEQYF | TGTGCCAGCAGCTGGACAGGAATTCCTGGAGACGAGCAGTACTTC
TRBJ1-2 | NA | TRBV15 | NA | CATSRSEAGGYGYTF | TGTGCCACCAGCAGATCAGAGGCGGGGGGCTATGGCTACACCTTC
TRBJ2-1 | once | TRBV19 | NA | CASRKEGGEQFF | TGTGCCAGTAGGAAGGAGGGTGGCGAGCAGTTCTTC
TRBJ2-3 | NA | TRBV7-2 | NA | CASSLGDGGRDTQYF | TGTGCCAGCAGCTTAGGAGACGGGGGGCGGGATACGCAGTATTTT
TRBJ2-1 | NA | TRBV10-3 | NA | CAIASGREEQFF | TGTGCCATTGCGTCCGGAAGGGAGGAGCAGTTCTTC
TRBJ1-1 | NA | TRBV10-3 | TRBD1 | CAIRPGTGKRWPTEAFF | TGTGCCATCAGGCCCGGGACAGGGAAGAGGTGGCCCACTGAAGCTTTCTTT
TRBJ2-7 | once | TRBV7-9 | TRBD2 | CASSQLAGTYEQYF | TGTGCCAGCAGCCAACTAGCGGGGACCTACGAGCAGTACTTC
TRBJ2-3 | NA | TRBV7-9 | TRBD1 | CASSLGDSLDTQYF | TGTGCCAGCAGCTTAGGGGACAGCTTAGATACGCAGTATTTT
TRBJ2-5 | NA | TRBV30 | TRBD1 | CAWGTGGETQYF | TGTGCCTGGGGGACAGGGGGAGAGACCCAGTACTTC
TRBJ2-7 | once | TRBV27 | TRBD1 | CASSPGTGRPSSYEQYF | TGTGCCAGCAGTCCAGGGACAGGCCGACCGAGCTCCTACGAGCAGTACTTC
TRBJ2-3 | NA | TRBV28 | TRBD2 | CASSSGTRLTDTQYF | TGTGCCAGCAGTTCCGGGACTAGACTCACAGATACGCAGTATTTT
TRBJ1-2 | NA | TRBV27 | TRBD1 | CASSPFRGPNWYGYTF | TGTGCCAGCAGTCCTTTCAGGGGGCCTAATTGGTATGGCTACACCTTC
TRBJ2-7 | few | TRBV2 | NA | CASSVLGARNEQYF | TGTGCCAGCAGTGTCCTGGGGGCGCGGAACGAGCAGTACTTC
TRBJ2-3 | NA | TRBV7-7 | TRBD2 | CASSPSRTSGSHTDTQYF | TGTGCTAGCAGCCCATCCCGGACTAGCGGGAGCCATACGGATACGCAGTATTTT
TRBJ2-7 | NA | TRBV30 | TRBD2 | CASKREGSSYEQYF | TGTGCCTCTAAGCGGGAGGGTAGCTCCTACGAGCAGTACTTC
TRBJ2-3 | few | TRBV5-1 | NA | CASSFFGGDTQYF | TGCGCCAGCAGCTTCTTTGGTGGCGATACGCAGTATTTT
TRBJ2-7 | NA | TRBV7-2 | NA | CASNQGPGEQYF | TGTGCCAGCAATCAGGGGCCTGGCGAGCAGTACTTC
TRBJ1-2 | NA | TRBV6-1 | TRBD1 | CASSVQDRANYGYTF | TGTGCCAGCAGTGTCCAGGACAGGGCTAACTATGGCTACACCTTC
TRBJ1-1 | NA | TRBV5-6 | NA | CASSAGPSEAFF | TGTGCCAGCAGCGCGGGACCGTCGGAAGCTTTCTTT
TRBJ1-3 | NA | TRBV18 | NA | CASSPKTGKLDGNTIYF | TGTGCCAGCTCACCAAAAACAGGGAAGCTGGATGGGAACACCATATATTTT
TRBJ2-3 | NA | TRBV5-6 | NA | CASSLEWLAFGFFTDTQYF | TGTGCCAGCAGCTTGGAGTGGCTAGCGTTCGGGTTTTTCACAGATACGCAGTATTTT
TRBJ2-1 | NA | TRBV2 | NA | CASSGSIYNEQFF | TGTGCCAGCAGTGGGTCTATCTACAATGAGCAGTTCTTC
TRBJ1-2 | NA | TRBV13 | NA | CASSYSHNNYGYTF | TGTGCCAGCAGCTATAGCCACAACAACTATGGCTACACCTTC
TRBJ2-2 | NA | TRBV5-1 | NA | CASSLGPSGAGELFF | TGCGCCAGCAGCTTGGGACCGTCTGGAGCCGGGGAGCTGTTTTTT
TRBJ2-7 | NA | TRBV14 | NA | CASSQDGAVGRYPYEQYF | TGTGCCAGCAGCCAAGACGGAGCGGTCGGGCGTTACCCCTACGAGCAGTACTTC
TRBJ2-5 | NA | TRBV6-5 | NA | CASSSAGTSQETQYF | TGTGCCAGCAGCTCCGCGGGGACGTCACAAGAGACCCAGTACTTC
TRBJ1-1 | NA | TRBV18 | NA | CASSPGPRSEAFF | TGTGCCAGCTCACCAGGGCCCCGATCTGAAGCTTTCTTT
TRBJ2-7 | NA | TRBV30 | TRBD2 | CAWSSGLAEEQYF | TGTGCCTGGAGTTCGGGACTAGCGGAAGAGCAGTACTTC
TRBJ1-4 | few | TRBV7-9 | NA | CSSSRTIGGLSNEKLFF | TGTTCCAGCAGCAGGACCATAGGAGGGCTATCTAATGAAAAACTGTTTTTT
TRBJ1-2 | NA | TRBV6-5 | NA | CASSYSDSLSNYGYTF | TGTGCCAGCAGTTACTCGGACAGCCTCTCTAACTATGGCTACACCTTC
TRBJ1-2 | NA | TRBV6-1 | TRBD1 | CASSARGQGYGYTF | TGTGCCAGCAGTGCCCGGGGACAGGGCTATGGCTACACCTTC
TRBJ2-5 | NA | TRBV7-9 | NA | CASSLAPGDETQYF | TGTGCCAGCAGCTTAGCGCCCGGAGACGAGACCCAGTACTTC
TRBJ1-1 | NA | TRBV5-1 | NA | CASSPGQGITEAFF | TGCGCCAGCAGCCCCGGTCAGGGGATAACTGAAGCTTTCTTT
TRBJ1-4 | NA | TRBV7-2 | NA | CASSLARTERTHNEKLFF | TGTGCCAGCAGCTTAGCGCGGACAGAAAGAACCCATAATGAAAAACTGTTTTTT
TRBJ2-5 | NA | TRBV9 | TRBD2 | CASSSPLTSVETQYF | TGTGCCAGCAGCTCCCCCTTGACTAGCGTAGAGACCCAGTACTTC
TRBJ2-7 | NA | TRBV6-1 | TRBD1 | CASRGTGYSYEQYF | TGTGCCAGCAGGGGGACAGGTTACTCCTACGAGCAGTACTTC
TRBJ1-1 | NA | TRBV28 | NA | CASSSADREEAFF | TGTGCCAGCAGTTCCGCGGACAGAGAAGAAGCTTTCTTT
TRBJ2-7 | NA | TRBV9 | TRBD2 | CASSVGGGAEEQYF | TGTGCCAGCAGCGTAGGCGGGGGGGCCGAAGAGCAGTACTTC
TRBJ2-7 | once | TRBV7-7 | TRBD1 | CASSPGTGAYEQYF | TGTGCTAGCAGCCCTGGGACAGGGGCCTACGAGCAGTACTTC
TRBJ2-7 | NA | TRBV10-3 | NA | CAISERRGPYEQYF | TGTGCCATCAGTGAGCGGAGAGGGCCATACGAGCAGTACTTC
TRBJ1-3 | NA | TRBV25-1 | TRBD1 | CASSEAGTGAGNTIYF | TGTGCCAGCAGTGAAGCCGGGACAGGGGCTGGAAACACCATATATTTT
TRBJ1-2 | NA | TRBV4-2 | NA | CASSRDTNYGYTF | TGTGCCAGCAGCCGGGACACTAACTATGGCTACACCTTC
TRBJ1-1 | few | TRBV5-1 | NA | CASSGGQLNTEAFF | TGCGCCAGCAGCGGCGGACAGCTGAACACTGAAGCTTTCTTT
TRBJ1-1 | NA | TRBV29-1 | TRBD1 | CSVVAGTAQGTEAFF | TGCAGCGTTGTGGCCGGGACAGCCCAGGGTACTGAAGCTTTCTTT
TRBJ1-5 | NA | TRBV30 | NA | CAWSWGQNQPQHF | TGTGCCTGGAGTTGGGGGCAGAATCAGCCCCAGCATTTT